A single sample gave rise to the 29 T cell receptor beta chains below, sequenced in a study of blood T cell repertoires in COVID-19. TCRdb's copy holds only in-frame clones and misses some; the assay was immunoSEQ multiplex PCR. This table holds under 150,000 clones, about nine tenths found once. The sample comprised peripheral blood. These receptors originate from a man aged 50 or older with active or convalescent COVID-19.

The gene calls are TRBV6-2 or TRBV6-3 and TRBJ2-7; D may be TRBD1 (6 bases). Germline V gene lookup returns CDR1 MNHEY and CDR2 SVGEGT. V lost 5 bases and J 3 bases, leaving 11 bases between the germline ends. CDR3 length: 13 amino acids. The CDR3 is CASSRGQNYEQYF. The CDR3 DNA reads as TGTGCCAGCAGTCGCGGACAGAACTACGAGCAGTACTTC.

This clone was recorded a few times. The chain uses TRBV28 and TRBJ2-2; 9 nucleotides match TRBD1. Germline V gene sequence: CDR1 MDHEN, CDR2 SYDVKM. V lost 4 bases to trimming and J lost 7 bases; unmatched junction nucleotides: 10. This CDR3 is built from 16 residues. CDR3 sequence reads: CASSSSGTGTVGELFF. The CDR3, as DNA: TGTGCCAGCAGTTCCTCCGGGACAGGGACGGTCGGGGAGCTGTTTTTT.

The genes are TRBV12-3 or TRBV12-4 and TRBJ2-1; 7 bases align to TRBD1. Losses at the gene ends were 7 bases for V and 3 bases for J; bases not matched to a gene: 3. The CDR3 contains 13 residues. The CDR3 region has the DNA TGTGCCAGCACTCGGGACAGCTACAATGAGCAGTTCTTC. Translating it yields CASTRDSYNEQFF.

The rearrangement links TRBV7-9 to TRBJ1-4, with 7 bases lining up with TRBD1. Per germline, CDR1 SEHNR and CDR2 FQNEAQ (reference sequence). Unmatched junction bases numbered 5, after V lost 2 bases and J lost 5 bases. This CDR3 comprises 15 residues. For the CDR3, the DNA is TGTGCCAGCAGCTTAACCGGGACAGAGAATGAAAAACTGTTTTTT. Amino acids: CASSLTGTENEKLFF.

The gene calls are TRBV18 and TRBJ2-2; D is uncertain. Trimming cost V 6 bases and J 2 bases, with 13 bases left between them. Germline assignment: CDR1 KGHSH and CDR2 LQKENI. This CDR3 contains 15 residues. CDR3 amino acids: CASSPEQINTGELFF. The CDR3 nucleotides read TGTGCCAGCTCGCCGGAACAGATAAACACCGGGGAGCTGTTTTTT.

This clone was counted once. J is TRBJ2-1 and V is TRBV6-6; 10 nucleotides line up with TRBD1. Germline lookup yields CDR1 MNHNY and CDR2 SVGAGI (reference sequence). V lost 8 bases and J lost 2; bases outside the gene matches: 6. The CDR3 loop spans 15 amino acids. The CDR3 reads CASVNGQGAYNEQFF. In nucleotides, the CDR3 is TGTGCCAGCGTCAACGGACAGGGGGCCTACAATGAGCAGTTCTTC.

The CDR3 nucleotides read TGTGCCAGCAGGGCGGGGGGGCCCGGAGATACGCAGTATTTT. Protein product: CASRAGGPGDTQYF. The V and J genes are TRBV28 and TRBJ2-3, with TRBD2 matching 9 bases. Germline CDR1 reads MDHEN; CDR2 reads SYDVKM. The CDR3 is 14 amino acids. The ends lost 6 bases at V and 5 bases at J; junction bases unmatched: 6.

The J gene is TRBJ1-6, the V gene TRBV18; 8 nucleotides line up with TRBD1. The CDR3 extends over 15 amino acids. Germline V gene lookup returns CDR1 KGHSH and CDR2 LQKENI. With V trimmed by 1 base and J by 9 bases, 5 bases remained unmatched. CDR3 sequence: CASSPRQGIASPLHF. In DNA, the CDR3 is TGTGCCAGCTCACCACGACAGGGGATTGCTTCACCCCTCCACTTT.

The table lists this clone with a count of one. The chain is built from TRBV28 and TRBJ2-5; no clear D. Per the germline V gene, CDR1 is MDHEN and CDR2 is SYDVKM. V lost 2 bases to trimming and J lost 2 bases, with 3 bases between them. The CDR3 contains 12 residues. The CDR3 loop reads CASSLPQETQYF. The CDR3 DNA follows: TGTGCCAGCAGTTTACCTCAAGAGACCCAGTACTTC.

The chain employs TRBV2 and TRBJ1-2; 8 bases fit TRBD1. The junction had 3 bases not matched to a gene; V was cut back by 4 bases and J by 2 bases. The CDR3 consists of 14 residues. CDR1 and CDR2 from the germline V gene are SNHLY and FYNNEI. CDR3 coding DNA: TGTGCCAGCAGTGTGGGACAGGAGAACTATGGCTACACCTTC. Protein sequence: CASSVGQENYGYTF.

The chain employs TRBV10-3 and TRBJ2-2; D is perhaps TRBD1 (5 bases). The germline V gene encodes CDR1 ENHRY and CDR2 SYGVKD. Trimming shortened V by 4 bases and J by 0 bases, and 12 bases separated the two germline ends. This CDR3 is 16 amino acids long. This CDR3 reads CAISVPTGANTGELFF. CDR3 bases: TGTGCCATCAGTGTACCCACAGGAGCGAACACCGGGGAGCTGTTTTTT.

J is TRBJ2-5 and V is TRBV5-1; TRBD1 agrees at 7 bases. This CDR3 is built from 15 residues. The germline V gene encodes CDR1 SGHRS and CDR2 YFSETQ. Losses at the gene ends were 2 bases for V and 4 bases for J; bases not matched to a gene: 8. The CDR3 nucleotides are TGCGCCAGCAGCTTATCGGGACAGAGGGGAGAGACCCAGTACTTC. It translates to CASSLSGQRGETQYF.

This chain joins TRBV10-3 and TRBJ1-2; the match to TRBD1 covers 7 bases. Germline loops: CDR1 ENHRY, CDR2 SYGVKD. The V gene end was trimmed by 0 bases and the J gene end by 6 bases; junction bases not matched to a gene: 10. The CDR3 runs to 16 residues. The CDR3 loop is CAISESSGDRVDGYTF. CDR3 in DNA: TGTGCCATCAGTGAGTCGTCAGGCGACAGGGTTGATGGCTACACCTTC.

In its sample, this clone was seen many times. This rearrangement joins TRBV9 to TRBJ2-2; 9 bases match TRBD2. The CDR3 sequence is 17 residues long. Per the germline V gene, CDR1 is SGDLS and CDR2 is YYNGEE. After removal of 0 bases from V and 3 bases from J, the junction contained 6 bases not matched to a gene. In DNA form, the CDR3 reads TGTGCCAGCAGCGTAGCTAGGGCGGGAGGGCACACCGGGGAGCTGTTTTTT. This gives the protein CASSVARAGGHTGELFF.

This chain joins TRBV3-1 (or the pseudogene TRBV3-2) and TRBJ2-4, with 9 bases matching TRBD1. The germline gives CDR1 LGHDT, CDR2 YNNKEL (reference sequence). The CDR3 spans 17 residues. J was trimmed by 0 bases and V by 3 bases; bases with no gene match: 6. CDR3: CASSQILQGAAKNIQYF. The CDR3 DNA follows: TGTGCCAGCAGCCAGATTCTACAGGGGGCAGCCAAAAACATTCAGTACTTC.

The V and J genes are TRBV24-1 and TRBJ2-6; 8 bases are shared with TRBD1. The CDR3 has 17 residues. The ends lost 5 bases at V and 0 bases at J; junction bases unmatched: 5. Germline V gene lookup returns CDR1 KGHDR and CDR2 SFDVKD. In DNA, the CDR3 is TGTGCCACCAGTGCCCCTACAGGGGGCTCTGGGGCCAACGTCCTGACTTTC. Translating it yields CATSAPTGGSGANVLTF.

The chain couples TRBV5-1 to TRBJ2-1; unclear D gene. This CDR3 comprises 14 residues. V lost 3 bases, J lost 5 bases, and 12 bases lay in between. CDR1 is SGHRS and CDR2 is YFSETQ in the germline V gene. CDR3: CASSSPPQNNEQFF. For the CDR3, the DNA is TGCGCCAGCAGCTCCCCCCCGCAGAACAATGAGCAGTTCTTC.

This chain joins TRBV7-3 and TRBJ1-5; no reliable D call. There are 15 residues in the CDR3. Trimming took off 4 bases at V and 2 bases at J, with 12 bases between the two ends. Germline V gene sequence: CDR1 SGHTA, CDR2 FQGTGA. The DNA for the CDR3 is TGTGCCAGCAGCTCCCGGAGGGCAGGCAATCAGCCCCAGCATTTT. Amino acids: CASSSRRAGNQPQHF.

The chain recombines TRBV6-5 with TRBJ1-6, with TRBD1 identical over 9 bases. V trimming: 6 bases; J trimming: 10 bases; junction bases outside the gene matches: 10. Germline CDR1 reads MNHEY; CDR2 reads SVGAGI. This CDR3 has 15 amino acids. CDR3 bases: TGTGCCAGCAGGAAGCAGGACAGGGGACGCTCACCCCTCCACTTT. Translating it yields CASRKQDRGRSPLHF.

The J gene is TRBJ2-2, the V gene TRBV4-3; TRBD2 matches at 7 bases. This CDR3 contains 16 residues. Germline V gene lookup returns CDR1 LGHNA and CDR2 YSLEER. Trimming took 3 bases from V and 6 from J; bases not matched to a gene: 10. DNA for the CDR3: TGCGCCAGCAGCCACGGAACGGGAGGACGGCCCGGGGAGCTGTTTTTT. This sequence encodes CASSHGTGGRPGELFF.

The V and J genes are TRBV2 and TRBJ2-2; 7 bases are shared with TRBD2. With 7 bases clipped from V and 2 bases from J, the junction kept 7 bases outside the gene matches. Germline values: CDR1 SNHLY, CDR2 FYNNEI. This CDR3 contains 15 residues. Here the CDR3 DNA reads TGTGCCAGCATGAAAGCGGGACTAAACACCGGGGAGCTGTTTTTT. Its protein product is CASMKAGLNTGELFF.

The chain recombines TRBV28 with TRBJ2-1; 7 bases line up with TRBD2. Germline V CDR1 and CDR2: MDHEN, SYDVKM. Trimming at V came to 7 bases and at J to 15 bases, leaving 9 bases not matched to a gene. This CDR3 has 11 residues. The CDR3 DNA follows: TGTGCCAGCACGACTAGCTCGGGGGGGTTCTTC. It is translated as CASTTSSGGFF.

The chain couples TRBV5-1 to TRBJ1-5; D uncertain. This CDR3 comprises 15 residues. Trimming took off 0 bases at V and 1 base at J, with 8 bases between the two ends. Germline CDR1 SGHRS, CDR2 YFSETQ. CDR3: CASSLAGFSNQPQHF. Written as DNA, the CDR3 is TGCGCCAGCAGCTTGGCGGGGTTCAGCAATCAGCCCCAGCATTTT.

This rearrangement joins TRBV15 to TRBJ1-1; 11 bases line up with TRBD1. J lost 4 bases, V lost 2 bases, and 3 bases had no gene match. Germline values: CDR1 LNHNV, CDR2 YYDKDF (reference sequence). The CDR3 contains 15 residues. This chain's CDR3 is CATSRKGQGVTEAFF. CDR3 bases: TGTGCCACCAGCAGAAAGGGACAGGGGGTCACTGAAGCTTTCTTT. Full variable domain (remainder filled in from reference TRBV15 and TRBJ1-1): DAMVIQNPRYQVTQFGKPVTLSCSQTLNHNVMYWYQQKSSQAPKLLFHYYDKDFNNEADTPDNFQSRRPNTSFCFLDIRSPGLGDTAMYLCATSRKGQGVTEAFFGQGTRLTVV.

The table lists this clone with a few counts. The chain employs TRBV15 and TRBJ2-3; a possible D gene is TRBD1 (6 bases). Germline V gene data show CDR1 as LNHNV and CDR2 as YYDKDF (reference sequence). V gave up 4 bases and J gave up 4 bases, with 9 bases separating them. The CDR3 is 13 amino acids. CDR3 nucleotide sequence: TGTGCCACCAGCATACAGGGCCCAGATACGCAGTATTTT. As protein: CATSIQGPDTQYF.

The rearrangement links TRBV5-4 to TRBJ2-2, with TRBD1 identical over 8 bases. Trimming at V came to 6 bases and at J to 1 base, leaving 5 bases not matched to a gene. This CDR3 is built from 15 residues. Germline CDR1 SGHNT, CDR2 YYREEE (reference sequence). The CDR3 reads CASNSGQGNTGELFF. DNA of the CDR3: TGTGCCAGCAACTCCGGACAGGGGAACACCGGGGAGCTGTTTTTT. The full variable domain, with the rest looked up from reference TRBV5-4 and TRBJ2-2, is ETGVTQSPTHLIKTRGQQVTLRCSSQSGHNTVSWYQQALGQGPQFIFQYYREEENGRGNFPPRFSGLQFPNYSSELNVNALELDDSALYLCASNSGQGNTGELFFGEGSRLTVL.

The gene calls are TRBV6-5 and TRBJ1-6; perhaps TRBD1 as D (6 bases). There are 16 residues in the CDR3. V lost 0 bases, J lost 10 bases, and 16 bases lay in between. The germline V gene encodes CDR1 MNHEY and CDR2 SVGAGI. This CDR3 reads CASSYSRQGILSPLHF. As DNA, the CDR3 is TGTGCCAGCAGTTACTCTCGGCAGGGGATCCTCTCACCCCTCCACTTT.

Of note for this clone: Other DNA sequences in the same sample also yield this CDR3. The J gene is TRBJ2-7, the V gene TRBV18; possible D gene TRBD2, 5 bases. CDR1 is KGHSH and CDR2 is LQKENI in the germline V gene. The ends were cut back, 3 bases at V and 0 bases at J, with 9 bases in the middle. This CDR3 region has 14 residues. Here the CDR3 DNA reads TGTGCCAGCTCACCTACGGGGAGCTCCTACGAGCAGTACTTC. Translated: CASSPTGSSYEQYF.

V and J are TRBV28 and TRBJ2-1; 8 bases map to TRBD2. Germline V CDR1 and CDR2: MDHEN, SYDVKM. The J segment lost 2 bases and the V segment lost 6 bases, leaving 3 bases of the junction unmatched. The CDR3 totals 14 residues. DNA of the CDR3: TGTGCCAGCAGGACTAGCGCACCCTACAATGAGCAGTTCTTC. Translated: CASRTSAPYNEQFF.